The 15 T cell receptor beta chains below all came from one sample that was sequenced in a study of shared clonotypes between healthy human individuals. Data came from immunoSEQ multiplex PCR; TCRdb stores just in-frame clones and leaves some out. The sample shows millions of clones, approximately 95% of them seen only once. Naive CD8 cells were CD45RO-negative, positively selected for CCR7, excluding terminally differentiated effector memory CD45RA+ cells. Material: naive CD8+ T cells sorted from blood. The receptors derive from a man aged 18 to 30 in good health.

The rearrangement links TRBV7-9 to TRBJ2-1, with D possibly TRBD2 on 6 matching bases. Trimming shortened V by 4 bases and J by 8 bases, and 15 bases separated the two germline ends. CDR3 size: 14 residues. The germline V gene has CDR1 SEHNR and CDR2 FQNEAQ (reference sequence). The CDR3 nucleotides are TGTGCCAGCAGCTGGGCTGCGGGGTTGGATGAGCAGTTCTTC. Its translation: CASSWAAGLDEQFF.

V and J are TRBV4-1 and TRBJ2-4; TRBD1 matches 7 bases. The V gene end was trimmed by 1 base and the J gene end by 2 bases; junction bases not matched to a gene: 8. The CDR3 covers 17 residues. Germline V gene data show CDR1 as MGHRA and CDR2 as YSYEKL. In nucleotides, the CDR3 is TGCGCCAGCAGCCAAGGGTACCAGGGGGTAACCAAAAACATTCAGTACTTC. Amino acid sequence: CASSQGYQGVTKNIQYF.

Here the CDR3 DNA reads TGTGCCAGCAGCCCCCGACAGGGATCAACAGATACGCAGTATTTT. This encodes CASSPRQGSTDTQYF. The chain links TRBV7-6 to TRBJ2-3; 7 bases line up with TRBD1. Germline assignment: CDR1 SGHVS and CDR2 FNYEAQ. The CDR3 is 15 residues long. V dropped 5 bases and J dropped 3; count of bases not matched to a gene: 8.

This rearrangement joins TRBV19 to TRBJ2-1; 10 positions match TRBD2. Germline V gene data show CDR1 as LNHDA and CDR2 as SQIVND (reference sequence). Germline trimming cut 9 bases from V and 7 bases from J; bases unmatched to any gene: 12. CDR3 length: 15 residues. The DNA for the CDR3 is TGTGCCAGCTCCCGGGCTAGCGGGGGTTTTAATGAGCAGTTCTTC. This gives the protein CASSRASGGFNEQFF.

The chain combines TRBV7-2 with TRBJ2-2, with 15 bases that match TRBD2. Per germline, CDR1 SGHTA and CDR2 FQGNSA. Trimming removed 4 bases from V and 11 bases from J; junction bases left unmatched: 8. The CDR3 has 16 residues. The CDR3, as DNA: TGTGCCAGCAGCTCCACAGGACTAGCGGGGGGGTTCGAGCTGTTTTTT. Translation: CASSSTGLAGGFELFF.

V and J are TRBV30 and TRBJ2-1; D gene unclear. Germline V gene data show CDR1 as GTSNPN and CDR2 as SVGIG (reference sequence). There are 13 residues in the CDR3. V was shortened by 3 bases and J by 2 bases, with 8 bases between the two germline ends. The CDR3, as DNA: TGTGCCTGGAGCAATACAGCCTACAATGAGCAGTTCTTC. Protein: CAWSNTAYNEQFF.

This chain uses TRBV11-2 with TRBJ2-7; D gene ambiguous. This CDR3 is built from 15 residues. Per the germline V gene, CDR1 is SGHAT and CDR2 is FQNNGV. The ends were cut back, 0 bases at V and 2 bases at J, with 11 bases in the middle. DNA of the CDR3: TGTGCCAGCAGCTTAGAGGCTCCGTTAACCTACGAGCAGTACTTC. It encodes CASSLEAPLTYEQYF.

The V gene is TRBV30, the J gene TRBJ2-7; possibly TRBD1 or TRBD2 for D (6 bases each). Trimming took 0 bases from V and 0 from J, leaving 12 bases between them. The CDR3 extends over 15 amino acids. The V gene's germline CDR1 is GTSNPN and CDR2 SVGIG (reference sequence). CDR3 nucleotides: TGTGCCTGGAGTGTAAAGGGGGGCAGCTCCTACGAGCAGTACTTC. Its protein product is CAWSVKGGSSYEQYF.

This chain links TRBV9 with TRBJ2-5, with D perhaps TRBD2 (6 bases). CDR1 and CDR2 from the germline V gene are SGDLS and YYNGEE. V was cut by 3 bases and J by 2 bases, with 11 bases left in between. This CDR3 contains 14 residues. The CDR3 DNA reads as TGTGCCAGCAGCGAAGGGACTCCACAAGAGACCCAGTACTTC. It encodes CASSEGTPQETQYF.

The chain carries TRBV2 and TRBJ2-7; weak D call: TRBD1 (6 bases). The germline V gene encodes CDR1 SNHLY and CDR2 FYNNEI. The CDR3 is 16 amino acids. Trimming shortened V by 4 bases and J by 3 bases, and 19 bases separated the two germline ends. The CDR3 DNA is TGTGCCAGCAGTGTAAGCGGACAGCAGTACCACTACGAGCAGTACTTC. This codes for CASSVSGQQYHYEQYF.

This chain links TRBV14 with TRBJ1-1, with D maybe TRBD1 (6 bases). V was trimmed by 3 bases and J by 1 base, leaving 15 bases between them. Per the germline V gene, CDR1 is SGHDN and CDR2 is FVKESK. The CDR3 spans 16 residues. The CDR3 sequence: CASSQTRGPQNTEAFF. The CDR3 bases are TGTGCCAGCAGCCAGACCCGGGGGCCCCAGAACACTGAAGCTTTCTTT. The full variable domain, its missing parts supplied by reference TRBV14 and TRBJ1-1, is EAGVTQFPSHSVIEKGQTVTLRCDPISGHDNLYWYRRVMGKEIKFLLHFVKESKQDESGMPNNRFLAERTGGTYSTLKVQPAELEDSGVYFCASSQTRGPQNTEAFFGQGTRLTVV.

The rearrangement uses TRBV14 and TRBJ1-1, with 7 nucleotides matching TRBD1. The CDR3 sequence is 15 residues long. Germline V CDR1 and CDR2: SGHDN, FVKESK. Trimming took 3 bases from V and 3 from J; bases not matched to a gene: 7. CDR3 nucleotide sequence: TGTGCCAGCAGCCATCTGACAGGGAGGGACACTGAAGCTTTCTTT. This codes for CASSHLTGRDTEAFF.

This chain uses TRBV11-2 with TRBJ2-7; 9 bases map to TRBD2. Germline CDR1 SGHAT, CDR2 FQNNGV. This CDR3 is built from 15 residues. With V trimmed by 1 base and J by 6 bases, 7 bases remained unmatched. The CDR3 reads CASSLVIAGDLEQYF. The CDR3 nucleotides read TGTGCCAGCAGCTTAGTGATAGCGGGAGACCTCGAGCAGTACTTC.

J is TRBJ2-1 and V is TRBV12-5; 8 positions match TRBD1. Germline values: CDR1 LGHNT, CDR2 FRNRAP. Unmatched junction bases numbered 3, after V lost 1 base and J lost 7 bases. There are 14 residues in the CDR3. CDR3 protein: CASGLGQGRNEQFF. DNA of the CDR3: TGTGCTAGTGGTTTGGGACAGGGGAGGAATGAGCAGTTCTTC.

The chain is built from TRBV10-1 and TRBJ2-1, with 14 bases matching TRBD2. Germline CDR1 is WNHNN and CDR2 is SYGVQD (reference sequence). J gave up 9 bases and V 2 bases, and 9 bases lay outside the gene matches. The CDR3 totals 17 residues. The CDR3, as DNA: TGCGCCAGCAGTGAGCCGCCCGGGACTAGCGGGAGCGGTGAGCAGTTCTTC. Protein product: CASSEPPGTSGSGEQFF.